This T cell receptor beta chain derives from a study of graft-versus-host responses after intestinal transplantation. Overall study context: All recipients got anti-thymocyte globulin induction, then tacrolimus and steroids for 2 to 3 years. General observations from the study: In recipient marrow, GvH clones were found, and some appeared first in ileum or blood.

Clones were read by immunoSEQ multiplex PCR, and TCRdb kept only the in-frame ones, dropping some. The sample contains 90,000 to 150,000 clones, 80% to 95% of which appear only once. V was shortened by 2 bases and J by 6 bases, with 13 bases between the two germline ends. This CDR3 comprises 13 residues. Germline CDR1 and CDR2: GTSNPN and SVGIG (reference sequence). As for this clone: Antigen unknown.

V is TRBV30 and J is TRBJ1-1; D possibly corresponds to TRBD1 (5 bases). The clonotype was recovered from a human donor who received an intestinal transplant. Sample: unstimulated CD4+ T cells sorted from spleen or lymph node cells, taken before intestinal transplant. The CDR3 DNA follows: TGTGCCTGGAGTTCCCAGGGCTGGGCTGAAGCTTTCTTT. It is translated as CAWSSQGWAEAFF. The full variable domain, in which reference TRBV30 and TRBJ1-1 provide the parts outside the CDR3, is SQTIHQWPATLVQPVGSPLSLECTVEGTSNPNLYWYRQAAGRGLQLLFYSVGIGQISSEVPQNLSASRPQDRQFILSSKKLLLSDSGFYLCAWSSQGWAEAFFGQGTRLTVV.